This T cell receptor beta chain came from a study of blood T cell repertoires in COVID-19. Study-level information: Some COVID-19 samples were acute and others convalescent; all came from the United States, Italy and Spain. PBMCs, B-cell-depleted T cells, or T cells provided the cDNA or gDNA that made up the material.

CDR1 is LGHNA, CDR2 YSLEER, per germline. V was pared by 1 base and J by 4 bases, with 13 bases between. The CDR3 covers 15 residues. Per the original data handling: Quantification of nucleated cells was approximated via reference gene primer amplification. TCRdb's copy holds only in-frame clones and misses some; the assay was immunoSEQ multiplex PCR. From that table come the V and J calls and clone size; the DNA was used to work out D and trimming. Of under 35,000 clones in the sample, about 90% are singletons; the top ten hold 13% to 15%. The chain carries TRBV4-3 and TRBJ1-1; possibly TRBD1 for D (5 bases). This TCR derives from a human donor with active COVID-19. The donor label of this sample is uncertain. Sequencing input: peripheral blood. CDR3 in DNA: TGCGCCAGCAGCCAAGCTTGGAGGGACGGCACTGAAGCTTTCTTT. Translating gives CASSQAWRDGTEAFF.